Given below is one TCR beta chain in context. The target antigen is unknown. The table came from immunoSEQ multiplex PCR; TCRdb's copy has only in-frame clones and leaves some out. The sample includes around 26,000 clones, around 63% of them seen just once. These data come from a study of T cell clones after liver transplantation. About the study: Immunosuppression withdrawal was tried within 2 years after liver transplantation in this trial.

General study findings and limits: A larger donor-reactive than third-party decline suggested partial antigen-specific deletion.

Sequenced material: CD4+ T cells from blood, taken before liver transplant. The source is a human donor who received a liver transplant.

This CDR3 reads CASSSVRFSGTGPTDTQYF. In DNA, the CDR3 is TGTGCCAGCAGTTCGGTACGCTTCTCCGGGACAGGGCCTACAGATACGCAGTATTTT. The chain employs TRBV27 and TRBJ2-3, with TRBD1 matching 9 bases. Germline V gene lookup returns CDR1 MNHEY and CDR2 SMNVEV (reference sequence). The V and J ends lost 4 bases and 3 bases, in that order; junction bases with no gene match: 17. The CDR3 has 19 residues.